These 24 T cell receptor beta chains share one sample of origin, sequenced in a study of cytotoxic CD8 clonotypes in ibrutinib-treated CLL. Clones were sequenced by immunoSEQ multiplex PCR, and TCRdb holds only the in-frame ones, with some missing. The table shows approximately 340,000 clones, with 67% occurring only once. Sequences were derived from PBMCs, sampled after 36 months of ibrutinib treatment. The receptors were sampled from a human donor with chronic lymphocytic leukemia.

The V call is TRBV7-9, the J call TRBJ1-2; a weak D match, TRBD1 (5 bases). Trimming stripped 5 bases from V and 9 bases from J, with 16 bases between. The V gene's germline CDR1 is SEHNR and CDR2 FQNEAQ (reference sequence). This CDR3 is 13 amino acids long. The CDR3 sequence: CASSPGPPMRYTF. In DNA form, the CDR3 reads TGTGCCAGCAGCCCGGGACCACCTATGCGCTACACCTTC.

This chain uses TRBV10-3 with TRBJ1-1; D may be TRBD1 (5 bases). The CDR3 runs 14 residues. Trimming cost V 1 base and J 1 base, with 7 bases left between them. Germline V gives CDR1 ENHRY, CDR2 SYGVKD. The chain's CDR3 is CAISEWGGNTEAFF. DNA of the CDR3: TGTGCCATCAGTGAGTGGGGCGGGAACACTGAAGCTTTCTTT.

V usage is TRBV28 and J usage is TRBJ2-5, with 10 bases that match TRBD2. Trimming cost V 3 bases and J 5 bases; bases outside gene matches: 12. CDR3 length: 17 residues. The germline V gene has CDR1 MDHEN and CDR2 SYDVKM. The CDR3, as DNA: TGTGCCAGCAGTTTCAGAGGAGGTAGCGGGAGGTTGGAGACCCAGTACTTC. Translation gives CASSFRGGSGRLETQYF.

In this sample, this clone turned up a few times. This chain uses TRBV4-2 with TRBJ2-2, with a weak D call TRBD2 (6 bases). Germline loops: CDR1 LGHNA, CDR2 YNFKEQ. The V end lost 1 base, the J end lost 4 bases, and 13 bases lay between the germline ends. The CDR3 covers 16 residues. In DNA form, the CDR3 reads TGTGCCAGCAGCCAAGTGGAGGGGTTTTCCACCGGGGAGCTGTTTTTT. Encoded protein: CASSQVEGFSTGELFF.

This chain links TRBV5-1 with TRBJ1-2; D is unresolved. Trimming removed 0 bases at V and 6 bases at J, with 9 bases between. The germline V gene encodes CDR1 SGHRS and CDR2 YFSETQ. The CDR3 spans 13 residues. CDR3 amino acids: CASSLGSGNGYTF. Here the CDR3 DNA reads TGCGCCAGCAGCTTGGGTTCGGGGAATGGCTACACCTTC. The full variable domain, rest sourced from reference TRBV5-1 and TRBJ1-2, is KAGVTQTPRYLIKTRGQQVTLSCSPISGHRSVSWYQQTPGQGLQFLFEYFSETQRNKGNFPGRFSGRQFSNSRSEMNVSTLELGDSALYLCASSLGSGNGYTFGSGTRLTVV.

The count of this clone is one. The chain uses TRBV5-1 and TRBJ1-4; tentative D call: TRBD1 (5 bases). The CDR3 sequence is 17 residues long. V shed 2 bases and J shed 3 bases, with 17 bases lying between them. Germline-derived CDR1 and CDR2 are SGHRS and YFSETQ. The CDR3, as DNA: TGCGCCAGCAGCTTAACCCCCCTGGGGGTGGCTAATGAAAAACTGTTTTTT. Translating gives CASSLTPLGVANEKLFF.

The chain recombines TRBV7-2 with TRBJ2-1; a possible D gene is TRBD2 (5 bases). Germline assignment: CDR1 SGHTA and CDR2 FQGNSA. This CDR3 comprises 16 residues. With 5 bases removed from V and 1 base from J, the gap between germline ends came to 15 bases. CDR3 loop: CASSRLTVGSYNEQFF. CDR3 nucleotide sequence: TGTGCCAGCAGCCGACTAACTGTGGGATCCTACAATGAGCAGTTCTTC.

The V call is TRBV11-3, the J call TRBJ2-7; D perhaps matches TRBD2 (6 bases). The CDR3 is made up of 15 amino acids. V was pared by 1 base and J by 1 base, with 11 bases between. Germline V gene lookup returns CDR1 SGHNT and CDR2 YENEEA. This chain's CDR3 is CASSLGGEWSYEQYF. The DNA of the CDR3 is TGTGCCAGCAGCTTAGGGGGGGAATGGTCCTACGAGCAGTACTTC. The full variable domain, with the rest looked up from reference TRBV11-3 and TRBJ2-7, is EAGVVQSPRYKIIEKKQPVAFWCNPISGHNTLYWYLQNLGQGPELLIRYENEEAVDDSQLPKDRFSAERLKGVDSTLKIQPAELGDSAVYLCASSLGGEWSYEQYFGPGTRLTVT.

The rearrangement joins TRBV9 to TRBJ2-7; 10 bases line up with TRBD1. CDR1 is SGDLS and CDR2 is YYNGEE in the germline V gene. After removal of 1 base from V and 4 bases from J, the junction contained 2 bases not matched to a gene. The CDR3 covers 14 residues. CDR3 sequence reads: CASSVTGQGYEQYF. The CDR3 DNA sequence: TGTGCCAGCAGCGTAACGGGACAGGGGTACGAGCAGTACTTC.

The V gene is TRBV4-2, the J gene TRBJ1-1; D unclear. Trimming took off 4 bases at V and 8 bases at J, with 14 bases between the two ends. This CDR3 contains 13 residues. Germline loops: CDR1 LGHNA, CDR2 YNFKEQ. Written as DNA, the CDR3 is TGTGCCAGCAGCCCCGGGAGGCCATACGAAGCTTTCTTT. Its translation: CASSPGRPYEAFF.

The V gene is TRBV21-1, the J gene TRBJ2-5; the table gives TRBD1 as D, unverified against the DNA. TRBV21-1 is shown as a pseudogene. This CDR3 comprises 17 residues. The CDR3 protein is CASTRKLGDTKGETQYF. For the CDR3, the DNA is TGTGCCAGCACCCGAAAGTTAGGGGACACTAAAGGGGAGACCCAGTACTTC.

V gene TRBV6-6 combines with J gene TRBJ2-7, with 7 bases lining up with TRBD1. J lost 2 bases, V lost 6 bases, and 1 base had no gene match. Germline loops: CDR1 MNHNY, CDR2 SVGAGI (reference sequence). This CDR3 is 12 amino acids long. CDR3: CASRGQPYEQYF. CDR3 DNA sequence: TGTGCCAGCAGGGGACAGCCCTACGAGCAGTACTTC.

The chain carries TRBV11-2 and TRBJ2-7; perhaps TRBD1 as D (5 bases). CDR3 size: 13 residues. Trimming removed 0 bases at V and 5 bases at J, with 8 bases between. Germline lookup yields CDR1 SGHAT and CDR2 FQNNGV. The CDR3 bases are TGTGCCAGCAGCTTAGATCCCAGGGACGAGCAGTACTTC. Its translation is CASSLDPRDEQYF.

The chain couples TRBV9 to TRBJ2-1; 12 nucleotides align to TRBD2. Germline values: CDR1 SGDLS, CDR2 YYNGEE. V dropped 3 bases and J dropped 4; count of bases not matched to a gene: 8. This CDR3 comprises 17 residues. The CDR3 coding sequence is TGTGCCAGCAGCGAATTCTTACTAGCGGGGGGATACAATGAGCAGTTCTTC. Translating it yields CASSEFLLAGGYNEQFF.

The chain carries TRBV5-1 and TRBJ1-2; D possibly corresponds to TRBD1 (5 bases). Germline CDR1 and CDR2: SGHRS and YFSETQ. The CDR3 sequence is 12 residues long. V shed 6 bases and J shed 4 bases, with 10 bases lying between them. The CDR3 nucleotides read TGCGCCAGCAAGGGTCAGGGCTATGGCTACACCTTC. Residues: CASKGQGYGYTF.

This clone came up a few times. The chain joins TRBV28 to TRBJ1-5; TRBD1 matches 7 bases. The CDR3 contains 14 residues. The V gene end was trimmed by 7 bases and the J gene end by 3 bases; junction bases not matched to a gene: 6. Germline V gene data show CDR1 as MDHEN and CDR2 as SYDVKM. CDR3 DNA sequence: TGTGCCAGCACAAGACAGGGAGTCAATCAGCCCCAGCATTTT. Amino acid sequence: CASTRQGVNQPQHF.

This CDR3 reads CASSMIRAGEQYF. The DNA for the CDR3 is TGTGCCAGCAGCATGATCAGGGCTGGGGAGCAGTACTTC. This chain connects TRBV5-4 to TRBJ2-7; maybe TRBD1 (5 bases). Germline assignment: CDR1 SGHNT and CDR2 YYREEE (reference sequence). Trimming removed 4 bases from V and 7 bases from J, with 15 bases in between. The CDR3 totals 13 residues.

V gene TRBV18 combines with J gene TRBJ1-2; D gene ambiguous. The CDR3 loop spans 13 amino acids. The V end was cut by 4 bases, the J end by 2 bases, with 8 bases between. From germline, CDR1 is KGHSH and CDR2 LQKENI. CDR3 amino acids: CASSRKENYGYTF. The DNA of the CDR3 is TGTGCCAGCTCACGGAAGGAAAACTATGGCTACACCTTC. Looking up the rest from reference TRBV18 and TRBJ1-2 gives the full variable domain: NAGVMQNPRHLVRRRGQEARLRCSPMKGHSHVYWYRQLPEEGLKFMVYLQKENIIDESGMPKERFSAEFPKEGPSILRIQQVVRGDSAAYFCASSRKENYGYTFGSGTRLTVV.

The CDR3 reads CASSVDSRGDTQYF. CDR3 bases: TGTGCCAGCAGCGTAGACTCTCGCGGAGATACGCAGTATTTT. The chain joins TRBV9 to TRBJ2-3; D remains unclear. V was clipped by 0 bases and J by 5 bases, with 10 bases between them. Per the germline V gene, CDR1 is SGDLS and CDR2 is YYNGEE. The CDR3 is 14 amino acids.

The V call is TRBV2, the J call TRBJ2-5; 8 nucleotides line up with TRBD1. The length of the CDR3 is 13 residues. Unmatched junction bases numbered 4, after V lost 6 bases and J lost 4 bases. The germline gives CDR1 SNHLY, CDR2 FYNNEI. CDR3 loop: CASRQGAGETQYF. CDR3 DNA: TGTGCCAGCAGGCAGGGGGCAGGAGAGACCCAGTACTTC.

CDR3 loop: CASSLDRGNTEAFF. DNA for the CDR3: TGTGCCAGCAGCTTAGACCGGGGGAACACTGAAGCTTTCTTT. The V and J genes are TRBV11-2 and TRBJ1-1; D call uncertain. Germline-derived CDR1 and CDR2 are SGHAT and FQNNGV. This CDR3 spans 14 amino acids. Trimming took off 0 bases at V and 1 base at J, with 6 bases between the two ends.

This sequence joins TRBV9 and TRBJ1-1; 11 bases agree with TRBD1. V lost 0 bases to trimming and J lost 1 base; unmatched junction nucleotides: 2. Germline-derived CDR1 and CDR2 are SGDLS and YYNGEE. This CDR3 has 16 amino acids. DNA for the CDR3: TGTGCCAGCAGCGTAGCAGGGACAGGGGGGAACACTGAAGCTTTCTTT. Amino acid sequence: CASSVAGTGGNTEAFF.

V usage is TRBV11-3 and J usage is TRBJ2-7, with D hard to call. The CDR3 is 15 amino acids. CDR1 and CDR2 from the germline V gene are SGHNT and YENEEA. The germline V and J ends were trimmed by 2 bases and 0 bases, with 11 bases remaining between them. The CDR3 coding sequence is TGTGCCAGCAGCTTATCAGGTTTCGGCTCCTACGAGCAGTACTTC. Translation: CASSLSGFGSYEQYF.

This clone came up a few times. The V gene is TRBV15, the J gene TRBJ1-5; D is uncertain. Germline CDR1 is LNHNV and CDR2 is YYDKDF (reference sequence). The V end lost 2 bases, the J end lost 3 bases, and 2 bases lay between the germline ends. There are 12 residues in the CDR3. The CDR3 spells CATSRLNQPQHF. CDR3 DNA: TGTGCCACCAGCAGACTCAATCAGCCCCAGCATTTT.